Below are 6 T cell receptor beta chains sequenced from a single sample in a study of T cells in Graves' hyperthyroidism and ophthalmopathy. Amplification yielded TCR beta CDR3 regions, with RNA transcripts as the source. Using the HTBI primer set, a first-round RT-PCR was run on the TCR CDR3. TCRdb re-analysed the multiplex PCR reads in MiXCR, keeping a single row per CDR3 protein. The sample holds about 270,000 distinct CDR3 sequences, 22% seen once. Specimen: blood. All receptors derive from a man between 25 and 39 years old with Graves' ophthalmopathy.

The chain carries TRBV7-9 and TRBJ2-1; tentative D call: TRBD2 (6 bases). Trimming stripped 4 bases from V and 7 bases from J, with 17 bases between. CDR1 SEHNR and CDR2 FQNEAQ come from the germline V gene (reference sequence). The CDR3 consists of 15 residues. The DNA of the CDR3 is TGTGCCAGCAGCTCCACCCTGCGGGAAAGGAATGAGCAGTTCTTC. Translated: CASSSTLRERNEQFF.

This clonotype has a count of ten or more. V is TRBV2 and J is TRBJ2-7; D may correspond to TRBD1 or TRBD2 (6 bases each). The CDR3 consists of 14 residues. Germline V lookup: CDR1 SNHLY, CDR2 FYNNEI. Trimming removed 6 bases from V and 1 base from J, with 13 bases in between. CDR3 sequence: CASSPRGLSYEQYF. The CDR3 nucleotides are TGTGCCAGCAGCCCCAGGGGACTTTCCTACGAGCAGTACTTC.

Many counts were recorded for this clonotype. This chain links TRBV11-3 with TRBJ2-1; 8 positions match TRBD1. CDR1 is SGHNT, CDR2 YENEEA, per germline. This CDR3 has 16 residues. V was clipped by 1 base and J by 6 bases; unmatched bases: 8. In DNA, the CDR3 is TGTGCCAGCAGCTTAGGTGTTCGCACAGGGGGCAATGAGCAGTTCTTC. Protein: CASSLGVRTGGNEQFF.

This clonotype showed up many times. J is TRBJ2-7 and V is TRBV3-1; D not resolved. Trimming removed 1 base from V and 2 bases from J, with 9 bases in between. This CDR3 has 14 amino acids. Germline V lookup: CDR1 LGHDT, CDR2 YNNKEL (reference sequence). The CDR3 loop reads CASSQVDAAYEQYF. As DNA, the CDR3 is TGTGCCAGCAGCCAAGTGGACGCAGCCTACGAGCAGTACTTC.

This clonotype was counted between two and nine times. The chain is built from TRBV7-9 and TRBJ2-4; D is unresolved. Trimming took off 5 bases at V and 2 bases at J, with 7 bases between the two ends. This CDR3 region has 13 residues. Germline CDR1 SEHNR, CDR2 FQNEAQ (reference sequence). The DNA of the CDR3 is TGTGCCAGCAGCCCTCTTTCCAAAAACATTCAGTACTTC. Translated: CASSPLSKNIQYF.

Of note for this clonotype: With a much larger clone just one base away, this may be a read error. The chain couples TRBV3-1 to TRBJ2-7; D is unresolved. Per germline, CDR1 LGHDT and CDR2 YNNKEL (reference sequence). V was trimmed by 4 bases and J by 1 base, leaving 11 bases between them. CDR3 length equals 14 residues. The CDR3 here is CASSRSWTSYEQYF. In DNA form, the CDR3 reads TGTGCCAGCAGCCGATCCTGGACGTCCTACGAGCAGTACTTC.